This T cell receptor (beta chain) is drawn from a study of blood T cell repertoires in COVID-19. Whole-study context: In each case, the material was cDNA or gDNA derived from T cells, B-cell-depleted T cells, or PBMCs.

Per the germline V gene, CDR1 is SGHRS and CDR2 is YFSETQ. This CDR3 is built from 15 residues. The ends lost 7 bases at V and 2 bases at J; junction bases unmatched: 11. Each participant's cohort was designated according to participant-reported clinical history. The study recruited exposed participants who had met a COVID-19 case within 2 weeks before entry. As handled by the study authors: Reference gene primer amplification gave estimated nucleated cell counts. Data came from immunoSEQ multiplex PCR; TCRdb stores just in-frame clones and leaves some out. The DNA gave D and trimming, while V, J and clone size come from that table. The table has about 350,000 clones, about 88% seen once.

The gene calls are TRBV5-1 and TRBJ2-7; 8 bases fit TRBD1. The receptor was derived from a woman in her thirties who had been exposed to COVID-19. The sequenced material came from PBMCs or T cells enriched from blood (not recorded which). DNA for the CDR3: TGCGCCAGCGGGGTAAGGACAGGGATCACCTACGAGCAGTACTTC. This sequence encodes CASGVRTGITYEQYF.